A single sample gave rise to the 3 T cell receptor beta chains below, sequenced in a study of post-analysis software for immune sequencing data. Overall study findings and caveats: Relative to controls, patients had 4 or 5 TRBV segments at higher frequency, with TRBV5-6, TRBV5-1 and TRBV20-1 among these.

Unique molecular identifiers had been added to the TCR beta cDNA libraries. TCRdb ran MiXCR on the PCR reads and lists one entry per CDR3 protein. The sample lists 800,000 to 950,000 distinct CDR3 sequences; approximately 53% were seen once. These receptors have no identified antigens. The material sequenced was blood. These receptors were obtained from a girl aged 10-17 years with multiple sclerosis.

This chain joins TRBV29-1 and TRBJ1-1; D is uncertain. CDR1 is SQVTM, CDR2 ANQGSEA, per germline. The CDR3 contains 12 residues. Trimming removed 8 bases from V and 1 base from J, with 11 bases in between. The CDR3 loop is CSTSFRNTEAFF. In DNA, the CDR3 is TGCAGCACCTCGTTTCGGAACACTGAAGCTTTCTTT.

This rearrangement joins TRBV2 to TRBJ2-5; 11 nucleotides agree with TRBD2. There are 16 residues in the CDR3. From germline, CDR1 is SNHLY and CDR2 FYNNEI. V lost 7 bases to trimming and J lost 5 bases; unmatched junction nucleotides: 12. The CDR3 protein is CASNSGRALTRETQYF. CDR3 nucleotides: TGTGCCAGCAATAGCGGGAGGGCCCTCACGCGGGAGACCCAGTACTTC.

The genes are TRBV12-3 or TRBV12-4 and TRBJ1-2, with D maybe TRBD1 (6 bases). V lost 6 bases and J lost 2, with 16 bases in between. The CDR3 totals 15 residues. CDR3 bases: TGTGCCAGCAGACTCACCGGGACAACCAACTATGGCTACACCTTC. Its translation: CASRLTGTTNYGYTF.